The next 7 T cell receptor beta chains were all read from a single sample in a study of Ad26.COV2.S vaccination and SARS-CoV-2 variants. Treatment specified: about 20 received Ad26.COV2.S at low or high dose, single or two shots; several received placebo; per-sample allocation not given. Following the first vaccine or placebo injection, samples were taken on day 63. The table came from immunoSEQ multiplex PCR; TCRdb's copy has only in-frame clones and leaves some out. The sample has around 450,000 clones, about nine tenths seen once. Sequencing used peripheral blood, obtained in a trial of Ad26.COV2.S vaccine versus placebo. The origin of the receptors is a person aged 18-60 years who received the Ad26.COV2.S COVID-19 vaccine or a placebo.

J is TRBJ2-1 and V is TRBV29-1; D remains unclear. CDR1 is SQVTM and CDR2 is ANQGSEA in the germline V gene. The CDR3 runs to 14 residues. The germline V and J ends were trimmed by 4 bases and 6 bases, with 16 bases remaining between them. In DNA form, the CDR3 reads TGCAGCGTTGTCAGTCCCGACTTTGTCAATGAGCAGTTCTTC. It translates to CSVVSPDFVNEQFF.

J is TRBJ2-3 and V is TRBV18; D unresolved. The CDR3 spans 14 residues. Germline V gene data show CDR1 as KGHSH and CDR2 as LQKENI. With 2 bases removed from V and 2 bases from J, the gap between germline ends came to 8 bases. The CDR3 spells CASSPTRNTDTQYF. The CDR3 coding sequence is TGTGCCAGCTCACCAACCCGGAACACAGATACGCAGTATTTT.

This clone occurred a few times. The chain joins TRBV4-2 to TRBJ2-1; D perhaps matches TRBD2 (6 bases). This CDR3 has 15 residues. Germline CDR1 reads LGHNA; CDR2 reads YNFKEQ. The germline V and J ends were trimmed by 3 bases and 0 bases, with 9 bases remaining between them. DNA of the CDR3: TGTGCCAGCAGCCAGCTGGAGGGCTCCTACAATGAGCAGTTCTTC. Amino acids: CASSQLEGSYNEQFF.

CDR3 sequence reads: CASSPRVAGGLDTQYF. The CDR3, as DNA: TGTGCCAGCAGCCCCCGGGTAGCGGGAGGGTTAGATACGCAGTATTTT. The genes are TRBV7-3 and TRBJ2-3; 11 bases are shared with TRBD2. V gave up 5 bases and J gave up 5 bases; unmatched junction bases: 9. Germline CDR1 is SGHTA and CDR2 is FQGTGA. The CDR3 is 16 residues long. The whole variable domain, filled in from reference TRBV7-3 and TRBJ2-3, reads GAGVSQTPSNKVTEKGKYVELRCDPISGHTALYWYRQSLGQGPEFLIYFQGTGAADDSGLPNDRFFAVRPEGSVSTLKIQRTERGDSAVYLCASSPRVAGGLDTQYFGPGTRLTVL.

This clone was recorded once. This sequence joins TRBV6-2 or TRBV6-3 and TRBJ2-7, with TRBD1 identical over 10 bases. Trimming cost V 5 bases and J 6 bases; bases outside gene matches: 13. Germline CDR1 reads MNHEY; CDR2 reads SVGEGT. The CDR3 sequence is 16 residues long. Written as DNA, the CDR3 is TGTGCCAGCAGTAAACCCCTGGACAGGGGGAGAGGCGAGCAGTACTTC. Translating it yields CASSKPLDRGRGEQYF.

The chain carries TRBV2 and TRBJ2-1; TRBD2 matches 7 bases. Germline V gene lookup returns CDR1 SNHLY and CDR2 FYNNEI. V lost 6 bases to trimming and J lost 6 bases; unmatched junction nucleotides: 17. This CDR3 comprises 17 residues. CDR3 sequence: CASSQTKTSMSPNEQFF. The CDR3 bases are TGTGCCAGCAGCCAAACAAAGACTAGCATGAGTCCCAATGAGCAGTTCTTC.

The chain is built from TRBV5-4 and TRBJ2-6; D call uncertain. Trimming removed 4 bases from V and 1 base from J, with 12 bases in between. Per germline, CDR1 SGHNT and CDR2 YYREEE (reference sequence). The CDR3 contains 16 residues. The CDR3 region is CASSPKVASGANVLTF. The CDR3 bases are TGTGCCAGCAGCCCGAAAGTTGCTTCTGGGGCCAACGTCCTGACTTTC.